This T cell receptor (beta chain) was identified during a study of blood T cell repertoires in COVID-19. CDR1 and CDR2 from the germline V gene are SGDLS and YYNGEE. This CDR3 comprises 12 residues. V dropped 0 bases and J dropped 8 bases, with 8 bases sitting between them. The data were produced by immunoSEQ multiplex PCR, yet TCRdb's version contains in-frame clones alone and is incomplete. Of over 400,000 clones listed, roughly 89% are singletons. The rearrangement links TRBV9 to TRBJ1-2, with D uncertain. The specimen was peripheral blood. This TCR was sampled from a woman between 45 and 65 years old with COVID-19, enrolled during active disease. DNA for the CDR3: TGTGCCAGCAGCGTAGGCAGTCGCGGCTACACCTTC. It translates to CASSVGSRGYTF.